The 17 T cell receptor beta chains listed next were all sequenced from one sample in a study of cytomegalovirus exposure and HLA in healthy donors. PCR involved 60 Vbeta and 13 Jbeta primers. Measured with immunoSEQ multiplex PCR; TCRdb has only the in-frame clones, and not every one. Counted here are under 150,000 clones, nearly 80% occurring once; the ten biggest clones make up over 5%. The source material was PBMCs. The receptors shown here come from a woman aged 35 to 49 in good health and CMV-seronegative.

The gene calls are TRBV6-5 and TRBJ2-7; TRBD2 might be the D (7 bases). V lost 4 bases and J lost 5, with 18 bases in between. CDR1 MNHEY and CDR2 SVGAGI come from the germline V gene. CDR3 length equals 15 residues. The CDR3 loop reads CASSSPGAGEDEQYF. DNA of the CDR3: TGTGCCAGCAGTTCCCCAGGGGCGGGAGAGGACGAGCAGTACTTC.

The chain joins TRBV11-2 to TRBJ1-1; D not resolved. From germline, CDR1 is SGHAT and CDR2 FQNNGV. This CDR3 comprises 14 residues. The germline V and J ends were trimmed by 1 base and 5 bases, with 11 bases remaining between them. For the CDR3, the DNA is TGTGCCAGCAGCTTAGCGGAGGTTGGGACTGAAGCTTTCTTT. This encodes CASSLAEVGTEAFF.

CDR3 sequence reads: CASSVMPGLAGGSLTGELFF. The CDR3 DNA reads as TGTGCCAGCAGCGTTATGCCGGGACTAGCGGGAGGGTCTTTAACCGGGGAGCTGTTTTTT. The chain is built from TRBV9 and TRBJ2-2, with 16 bases that match TRBD2. The V gene's germline CDR1 is SGDLS and CDR2 YYNGEE. This CDR3 is built from 20 residues. Trimming removed 2 bases from V and 5 bases from J; junction bases left unmatched: 12. Using reference TRBV9 and TRBJ2-2 for the parts outside the CDR3, the full variable domain is DSGVTQTPKHLITATGQRVTLRCSPRSGDLSVYWYQQSLDQGLQFLIQYYNGEERAKGNILERFSAQQFPDLHSELNLSSLELGDSALYFCASSVMPGLAGGSLTGELFFGEGSRLTVL.

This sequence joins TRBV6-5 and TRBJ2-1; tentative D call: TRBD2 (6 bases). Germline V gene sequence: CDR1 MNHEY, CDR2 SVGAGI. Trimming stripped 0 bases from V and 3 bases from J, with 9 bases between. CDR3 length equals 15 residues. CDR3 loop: CASSYSSGVYNEQFF. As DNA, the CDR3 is TGTGCCAGCAGTTACTCCTCGGGAGTCTACAATGAGCAGTTCTTC.

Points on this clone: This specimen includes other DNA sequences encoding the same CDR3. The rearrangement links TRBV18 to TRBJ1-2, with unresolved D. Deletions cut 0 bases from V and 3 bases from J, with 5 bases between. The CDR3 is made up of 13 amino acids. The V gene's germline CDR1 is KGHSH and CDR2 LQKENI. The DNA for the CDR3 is TGTGCCAGCTCACCACCGGGAGACTATGGCTACACCTTC. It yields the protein CASSPPGDYGYTF.

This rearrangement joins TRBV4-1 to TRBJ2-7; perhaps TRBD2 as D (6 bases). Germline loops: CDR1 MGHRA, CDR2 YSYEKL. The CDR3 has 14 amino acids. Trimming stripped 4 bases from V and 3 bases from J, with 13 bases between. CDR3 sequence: CASSLASANYEQYF. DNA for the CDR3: TGCGCCAGCAGCCTCGCTAGCGCTAACTACGAGCAGTACTTC.

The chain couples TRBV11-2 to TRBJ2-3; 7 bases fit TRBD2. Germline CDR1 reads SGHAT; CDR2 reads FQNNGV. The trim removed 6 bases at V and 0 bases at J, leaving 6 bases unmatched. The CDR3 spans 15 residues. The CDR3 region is CASRERAGSTDTQYF. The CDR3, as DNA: TGTGCCAGCAGGGAACGAGCGGGAAGCACAGATACGCAGTATTTT.

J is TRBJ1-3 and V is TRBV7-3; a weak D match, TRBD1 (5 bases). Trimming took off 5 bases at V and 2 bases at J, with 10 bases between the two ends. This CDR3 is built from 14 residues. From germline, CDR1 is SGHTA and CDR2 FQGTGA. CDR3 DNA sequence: TGTGCCAGCAGCCGGGGGGGACCTGGAAACACCATATATTTT. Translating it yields CASSRGGPGNTIYF. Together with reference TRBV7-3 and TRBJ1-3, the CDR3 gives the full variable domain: GAGVSQTPSNKVTEKGKYVELRCDPISGHTALYWYRQSLGQGPEFLIYFQGTGAADDSGLPNDRFFAVRPEGSVSTLKIQRTERGDSAVYLCASSRGGPGNTIYFGEGSWLTVV.

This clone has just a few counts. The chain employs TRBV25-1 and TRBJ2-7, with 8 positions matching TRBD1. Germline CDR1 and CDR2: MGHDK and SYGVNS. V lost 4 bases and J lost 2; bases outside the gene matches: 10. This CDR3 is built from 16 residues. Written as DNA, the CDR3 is TGTGCCAGCAGTGTACTAAGGACAGGGTCTCCCTACGAGCAGTACTTC. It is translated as CASSVLRTGSPYEQYF.

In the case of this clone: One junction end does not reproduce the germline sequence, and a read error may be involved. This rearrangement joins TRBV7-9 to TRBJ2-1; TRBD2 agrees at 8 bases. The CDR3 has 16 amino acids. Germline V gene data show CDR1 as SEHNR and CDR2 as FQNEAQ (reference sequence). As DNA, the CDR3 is TGTTCCAGCAGCTTCCCCCTCCTCATAGCGGGAAATGAGCAGTTCTTC. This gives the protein CSSSFPLLIAGNEQFF.

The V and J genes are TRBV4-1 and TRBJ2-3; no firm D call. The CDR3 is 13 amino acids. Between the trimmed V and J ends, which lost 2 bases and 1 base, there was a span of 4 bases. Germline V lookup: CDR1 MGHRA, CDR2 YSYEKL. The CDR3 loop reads CASSQPGTDTQYF. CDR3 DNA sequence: TGCGCCAGCAGCCAACCGGGCACAGATACGCAGTATTTT.

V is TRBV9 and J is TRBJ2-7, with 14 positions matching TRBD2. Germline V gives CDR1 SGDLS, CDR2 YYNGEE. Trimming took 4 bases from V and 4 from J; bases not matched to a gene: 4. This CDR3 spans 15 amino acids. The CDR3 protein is CASSRGLAGGYEQYF. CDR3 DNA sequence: TGTGCCAGCAGCCGTGGACTAGCGGGAGGATACGAGCAGTACTTC.

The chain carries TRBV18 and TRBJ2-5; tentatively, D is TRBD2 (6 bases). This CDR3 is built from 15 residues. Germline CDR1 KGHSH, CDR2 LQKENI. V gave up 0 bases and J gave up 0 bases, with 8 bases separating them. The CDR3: CASSPPAGNQETQYF. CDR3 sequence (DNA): TGTGCCAGCTCACCACCAGCGGGCAACCAAGAGACCCAGTACTTC.

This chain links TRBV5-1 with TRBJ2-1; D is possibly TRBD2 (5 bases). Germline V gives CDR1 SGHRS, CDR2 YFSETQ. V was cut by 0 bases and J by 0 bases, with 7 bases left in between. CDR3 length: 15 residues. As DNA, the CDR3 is TGCGCCAGCAGCTTGGGCGGGTACTCCTACAATGAGCAGTTCTTC. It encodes CASSLGGYSYNEQFF.

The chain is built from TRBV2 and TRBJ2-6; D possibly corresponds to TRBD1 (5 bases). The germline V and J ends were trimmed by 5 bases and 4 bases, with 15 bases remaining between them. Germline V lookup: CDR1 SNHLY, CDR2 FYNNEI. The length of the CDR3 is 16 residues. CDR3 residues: CASSTSRERGANVLTF. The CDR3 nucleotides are TGTGCCAGCAGTACAAGCAGGGAACGCGGGGCCAACGTCCTGACTTTC.

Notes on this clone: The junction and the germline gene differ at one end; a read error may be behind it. DNA for the CDR3: TGTTCCAGCAGTCAAGTAGCAGGGGGGGAGACCCAGTACTTC. This gives the protein CSSSQVAGGETQYF. This sequence joins TRBV7-9 and TRBJ2-5; D may be TRBD1 (7 bases). The germline gives CDR1 SEHNR, CDR2 FQNEAQ (reference sequence). CDR3 length equals 14 residues.

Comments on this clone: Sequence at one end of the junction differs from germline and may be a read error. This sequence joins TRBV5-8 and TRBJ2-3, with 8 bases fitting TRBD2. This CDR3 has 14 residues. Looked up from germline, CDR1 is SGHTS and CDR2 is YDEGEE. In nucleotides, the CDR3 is TGTGCCAGCAGCTTGCGGGGGGGCACGGATACGCAGTATTTT. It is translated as CASSLRGGTDTQYF.